Listed below are T cell receptor beta chains from one sample, sequenced in a study of monozygotic twins with inflammatory bowel disease. Following a re-call of the 5' RACE reads, TCRdb has one entry per CDR3 protein and lacks DNA. Its clone listing holds approximately 400,000 distinct CDR3 sequences. The sequenced sample consisted of blood. These receptors all stem from a human donor with ulcerative colitis or Crohn's disease, or a healthy co-twin of an affected twin (not recorded which). The CDR3 runs from the conserved cysteine through the conserved F or W.

TRBJ1-1 | TRBV10-3 | CAISEGGQMNTEAFF
TRBJ1-1 | TRBV20-1 | CSARDPTGRNTEAFF
TRBJ1-2 | TRBV2 | CASSEFLGVGGYTF
TRBJ1-1 | TRBV4-3 | CASSQASRSEAFF
TRBJ1-5 | TRBV5-5 | CASSEEGNSNQPQHF
TRBJ2-7 | TRBV14 | CASSQSTPAGEQYF
TRBJ1-1 | TRBV29-1 | CSVTHLGENTEAFF
TRBJ2-1 | TRBV6-5 | CASSLRTSGRASYNEQFF
TRBJ2-7 | TRBV7-2 | CASSRDSYYEQYF
TRBJ2-4 | TRBV19 | CASSIGGTKNIQYF
TRBJ1-1 | TRBV20-1 | CSASRGGEAFF
TRBJ1-5 | TRBV20-1 | CSAPPYRGGNQPQHF
TRBJ1-2 | TRBV20-1 | CSARKIYSRDVGYTF
TRBJ2-5 | TRBV18 | CASSQQGRGETQYF
TRBJ2-7 | TRBV28 | CASISAGSYEQYF
TRBJ2-7 | TRBV4-1 | CASSSQDRGYEQYF
TRBJ2-7 | TRBV2 | CASRDPSGELYEQYF